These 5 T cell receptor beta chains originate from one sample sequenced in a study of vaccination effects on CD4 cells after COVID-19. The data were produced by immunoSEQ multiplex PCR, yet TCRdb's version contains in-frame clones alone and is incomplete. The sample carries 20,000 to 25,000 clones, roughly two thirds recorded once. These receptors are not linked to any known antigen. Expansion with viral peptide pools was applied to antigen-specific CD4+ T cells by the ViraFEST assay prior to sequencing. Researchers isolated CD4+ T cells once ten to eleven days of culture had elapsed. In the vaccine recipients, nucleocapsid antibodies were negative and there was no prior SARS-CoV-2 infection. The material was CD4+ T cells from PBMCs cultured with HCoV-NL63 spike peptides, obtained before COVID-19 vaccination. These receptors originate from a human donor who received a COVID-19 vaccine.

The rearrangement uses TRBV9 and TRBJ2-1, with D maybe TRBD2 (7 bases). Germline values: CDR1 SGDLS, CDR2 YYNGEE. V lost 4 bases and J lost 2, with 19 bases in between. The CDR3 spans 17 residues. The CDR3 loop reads CASSPGGGVITYNEQFF. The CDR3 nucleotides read TGTGCCAGCAGCCCCGGCGGGGGCGTTATAACCTACAATGAGCAGTTCTTC.

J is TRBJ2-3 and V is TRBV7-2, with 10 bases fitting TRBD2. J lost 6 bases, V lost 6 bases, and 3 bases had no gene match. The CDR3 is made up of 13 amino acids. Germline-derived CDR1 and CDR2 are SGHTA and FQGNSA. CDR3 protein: CASSPSGGDTQYF. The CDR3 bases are TGTGCCAGCAGTCCTAGCGGGGGTGATACGCAGTATTTT. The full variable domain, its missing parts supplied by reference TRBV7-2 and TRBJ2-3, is GAGVSQSPSNKVTEKGKDVELRCDPISGHTALYWYRQSLGQGLEFLIYFQGNSAPDKSGLPSDRFSAERTGGSVSTLTIQRTQQEDSAVYLCASSPSGGDTQYFGPGTRLTVL.

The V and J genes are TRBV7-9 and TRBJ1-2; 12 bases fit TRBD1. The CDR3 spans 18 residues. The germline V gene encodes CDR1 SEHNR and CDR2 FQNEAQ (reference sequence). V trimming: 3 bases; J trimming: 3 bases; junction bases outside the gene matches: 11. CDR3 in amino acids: CASSFLMGQGASDYGYTF. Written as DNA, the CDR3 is TGTGCCAGCAGCTTCTTGATGGGACAGGGGGCTTCAGACTATGGCTACACCTTC.

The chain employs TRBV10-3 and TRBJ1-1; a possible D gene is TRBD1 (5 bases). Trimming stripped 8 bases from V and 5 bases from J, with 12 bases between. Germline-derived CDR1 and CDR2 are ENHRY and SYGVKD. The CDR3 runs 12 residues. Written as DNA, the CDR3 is TGTGCCATCGGTCTCAGGGATACTGAAGCTTTCTTT. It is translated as CAIGLRDTEAFF.

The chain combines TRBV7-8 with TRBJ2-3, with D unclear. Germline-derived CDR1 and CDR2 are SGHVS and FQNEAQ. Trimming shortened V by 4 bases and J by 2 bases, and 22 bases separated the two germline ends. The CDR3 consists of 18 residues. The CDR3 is CASSSLRRKLANTDTQYF. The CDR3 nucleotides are TGTGCCAGCAGCTCCCTGCGACGGAAGCTTGCTAACACAGATACGCAGTATTTT.